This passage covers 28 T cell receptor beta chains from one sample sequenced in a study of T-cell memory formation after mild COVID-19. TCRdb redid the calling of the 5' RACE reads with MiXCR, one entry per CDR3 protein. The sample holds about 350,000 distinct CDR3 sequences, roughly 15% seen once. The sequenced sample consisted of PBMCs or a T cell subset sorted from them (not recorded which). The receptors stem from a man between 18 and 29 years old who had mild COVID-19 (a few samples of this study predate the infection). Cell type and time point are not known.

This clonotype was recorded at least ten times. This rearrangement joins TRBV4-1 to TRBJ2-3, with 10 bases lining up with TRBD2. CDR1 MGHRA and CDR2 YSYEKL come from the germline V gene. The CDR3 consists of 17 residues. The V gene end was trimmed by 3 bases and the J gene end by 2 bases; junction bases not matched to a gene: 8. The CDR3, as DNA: TGCGCCAGCAGCCAGGAATGGACTAGCGGAGCCACAGATACGCAGTATTTT. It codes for CASSQEWTSGATDTQYF.

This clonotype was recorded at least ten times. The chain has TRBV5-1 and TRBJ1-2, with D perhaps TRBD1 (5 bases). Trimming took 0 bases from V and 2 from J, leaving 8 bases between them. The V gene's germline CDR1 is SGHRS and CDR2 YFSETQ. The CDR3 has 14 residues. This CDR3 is CASSLARTNYGYTF. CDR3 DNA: TGCGCCAGCAGCTTGGCCCGGACAAACTATGGCTACACCTTC.

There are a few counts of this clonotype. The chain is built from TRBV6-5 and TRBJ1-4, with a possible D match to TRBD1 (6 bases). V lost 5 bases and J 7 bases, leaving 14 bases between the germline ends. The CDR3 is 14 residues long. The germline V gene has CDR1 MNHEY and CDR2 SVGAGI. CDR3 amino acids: CASSNRVSSEKLFF. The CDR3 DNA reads TGTGCCAGCAGTAACAGGGTATCTTCTGAAAAACTGTTTTTT.

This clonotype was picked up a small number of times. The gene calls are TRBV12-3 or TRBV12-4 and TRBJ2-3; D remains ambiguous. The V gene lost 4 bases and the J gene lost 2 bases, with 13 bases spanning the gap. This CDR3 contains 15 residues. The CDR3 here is CASSSGPAYTDTQYF. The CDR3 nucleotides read TGTGCCAGCAGTTCAGGACCGGCCTACACAGATACGCAGTATTTT.

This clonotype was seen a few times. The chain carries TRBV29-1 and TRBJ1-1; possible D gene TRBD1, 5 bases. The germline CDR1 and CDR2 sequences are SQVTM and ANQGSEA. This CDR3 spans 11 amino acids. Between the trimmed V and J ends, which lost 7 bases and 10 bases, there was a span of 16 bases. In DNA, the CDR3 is TGCAGCGGTGGGGACCAGCGGGGAGCTTTCTTT. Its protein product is CSGGDQRGAFF.

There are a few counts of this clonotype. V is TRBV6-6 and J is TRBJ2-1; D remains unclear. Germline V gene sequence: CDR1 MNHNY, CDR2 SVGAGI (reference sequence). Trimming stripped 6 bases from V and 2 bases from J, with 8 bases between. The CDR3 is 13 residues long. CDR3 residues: CASSATTYNEQFF. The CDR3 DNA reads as TGTGCCAGCAGCGCGACAACCTACAATGAGCAGTTCTTC.

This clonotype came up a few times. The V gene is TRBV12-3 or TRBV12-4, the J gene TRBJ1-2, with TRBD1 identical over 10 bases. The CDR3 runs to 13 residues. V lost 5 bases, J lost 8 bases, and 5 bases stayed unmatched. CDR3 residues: CASSQTGGRGYTF. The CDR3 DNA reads TGTGCCAGCAGTCAGACAGGGGGCCGGGGCTACACCTTC.

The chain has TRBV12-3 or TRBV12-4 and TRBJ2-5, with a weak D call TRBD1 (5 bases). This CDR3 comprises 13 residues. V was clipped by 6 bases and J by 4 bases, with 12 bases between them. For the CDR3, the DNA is TGTGCCAGCAGCATCGACAGTCTAGAGACCCAGTACTTC. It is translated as CASSIDSLETQYF.

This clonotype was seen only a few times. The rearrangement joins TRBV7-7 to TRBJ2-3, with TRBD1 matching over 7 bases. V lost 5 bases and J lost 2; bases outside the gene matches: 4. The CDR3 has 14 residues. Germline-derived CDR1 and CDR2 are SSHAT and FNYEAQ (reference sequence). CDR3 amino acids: CASSQGQFTDTQYF. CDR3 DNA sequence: TGTGCCAGCAGCCAGGGACAGTTCACAGATACGCAGTATTTT.

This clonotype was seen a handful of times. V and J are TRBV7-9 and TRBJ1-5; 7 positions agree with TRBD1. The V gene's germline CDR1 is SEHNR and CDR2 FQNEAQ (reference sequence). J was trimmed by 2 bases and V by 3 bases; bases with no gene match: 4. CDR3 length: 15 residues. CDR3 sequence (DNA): TGTGCCAGCAGCTTTCGACAGGGAGGCAATCAGCCCCAGCATTTT. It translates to CASSFRQGGNQPQHF.

CDR3 bases: TGCAGTGCTGTGGACAGGTCGAACACCGGGGAGCTGTTTTTT. Protein sequence: CSAVDRSNTGELFF. This rearrangement joins TRBV20-1 to TRBJ2-2, with 7 positions matching TRBD1. In germline, CDR1 is DFQATT, CDR2 SNEGSKA (reference sequence). CDR3 length: 14 amino acids. Germline trimming cut 5 bases from V and 0 bases from J; bases unmatched to any gene: 3.

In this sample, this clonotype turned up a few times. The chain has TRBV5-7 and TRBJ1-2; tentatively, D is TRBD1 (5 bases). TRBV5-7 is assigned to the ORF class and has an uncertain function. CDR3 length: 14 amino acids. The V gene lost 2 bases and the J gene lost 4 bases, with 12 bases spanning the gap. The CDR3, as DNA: TGTGCCAGCAGCTTCTGGGACGGCCCCTATGGCTACACCTTC. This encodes CASSFWDGPYGYTF.

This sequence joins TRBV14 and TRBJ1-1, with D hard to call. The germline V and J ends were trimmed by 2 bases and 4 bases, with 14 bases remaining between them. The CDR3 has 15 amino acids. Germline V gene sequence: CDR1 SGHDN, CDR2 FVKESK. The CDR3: CASSQIYGWTTEAFF. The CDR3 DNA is TGTGCCAGCAGCCAAATATACGGTTGGACCACTGAAGCTTTCTTT.

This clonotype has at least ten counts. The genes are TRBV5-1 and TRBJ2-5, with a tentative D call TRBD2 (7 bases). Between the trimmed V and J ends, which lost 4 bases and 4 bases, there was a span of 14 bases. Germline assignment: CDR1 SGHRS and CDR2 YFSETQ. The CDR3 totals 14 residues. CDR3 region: CASSNAGAVETQYF. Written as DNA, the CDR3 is TGCGCCAGCAGCAACGCGGGGGCCGTAGAGACCCAGTACTTC.

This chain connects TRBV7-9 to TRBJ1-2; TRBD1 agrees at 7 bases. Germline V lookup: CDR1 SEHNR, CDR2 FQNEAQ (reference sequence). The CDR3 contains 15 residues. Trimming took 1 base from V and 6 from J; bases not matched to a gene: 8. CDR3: CASSLEGADLDGYTF. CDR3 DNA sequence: TGTGCCAGCAGCTTAGAGGGGGCGGATTTGGATGGCTACACCTTC.

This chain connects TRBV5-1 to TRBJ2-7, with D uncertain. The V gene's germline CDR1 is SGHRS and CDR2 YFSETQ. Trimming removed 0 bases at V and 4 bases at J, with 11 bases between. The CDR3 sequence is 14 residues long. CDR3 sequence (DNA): TGCGCCAGCAGCTTGGTGGTGGGCGATTACGAGCAGTACTTC. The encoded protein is CASSLVVGDYEQYF.

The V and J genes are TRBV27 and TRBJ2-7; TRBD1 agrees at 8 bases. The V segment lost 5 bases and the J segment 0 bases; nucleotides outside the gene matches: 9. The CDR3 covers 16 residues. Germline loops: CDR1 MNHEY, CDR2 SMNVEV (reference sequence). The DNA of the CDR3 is TGTGCCAGCAGTAGCCTGGGACAGGCAAACTCCTACGAGCAGTACTTC. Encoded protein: CASSSLGQANSYEQYF.

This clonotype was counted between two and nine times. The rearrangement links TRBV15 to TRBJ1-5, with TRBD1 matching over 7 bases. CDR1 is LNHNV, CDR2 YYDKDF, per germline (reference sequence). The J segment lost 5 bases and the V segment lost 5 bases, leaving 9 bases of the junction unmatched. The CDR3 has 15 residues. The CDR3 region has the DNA TGTGCCACCAGCGAATACAGGGGAGGAGATCAGCCCCAGCATTTT. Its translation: CATSEYRGGDQPQHF.

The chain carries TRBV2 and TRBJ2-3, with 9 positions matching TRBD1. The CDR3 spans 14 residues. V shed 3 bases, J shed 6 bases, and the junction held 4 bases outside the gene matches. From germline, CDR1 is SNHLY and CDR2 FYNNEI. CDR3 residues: CASSDRDREDTQYF. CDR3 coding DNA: TGTGCCAGCAGTGACCGGGACAGGGAGGATACGCAGTATTTT.

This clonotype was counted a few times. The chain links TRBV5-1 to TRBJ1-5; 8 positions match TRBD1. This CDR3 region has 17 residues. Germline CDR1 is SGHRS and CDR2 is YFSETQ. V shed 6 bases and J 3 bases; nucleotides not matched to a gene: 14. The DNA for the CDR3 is TGCGCCAGCACTCCTGCCAGGGGGACAGGAAACAATCAGCCCCAGCATTTT. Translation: CASTPARGTGNNQPQHF.

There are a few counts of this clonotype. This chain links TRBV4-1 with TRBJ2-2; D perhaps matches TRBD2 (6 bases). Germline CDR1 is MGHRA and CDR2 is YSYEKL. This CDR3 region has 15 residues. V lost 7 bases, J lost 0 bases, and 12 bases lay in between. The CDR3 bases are TGCGCCAGCACCCGGCCGGGGGCGAACACCGGGGAGCTGTTTTTT. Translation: CASTRPGANTGELFF.

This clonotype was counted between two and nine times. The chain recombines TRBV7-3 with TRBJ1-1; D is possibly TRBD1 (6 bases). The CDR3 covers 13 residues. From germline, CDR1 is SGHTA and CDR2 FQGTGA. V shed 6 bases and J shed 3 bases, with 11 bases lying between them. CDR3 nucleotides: TGTGCCAGCAGTACTGACAGGTACACTGAAGCTTTCTTT. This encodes CASSTDRYTEAFF.

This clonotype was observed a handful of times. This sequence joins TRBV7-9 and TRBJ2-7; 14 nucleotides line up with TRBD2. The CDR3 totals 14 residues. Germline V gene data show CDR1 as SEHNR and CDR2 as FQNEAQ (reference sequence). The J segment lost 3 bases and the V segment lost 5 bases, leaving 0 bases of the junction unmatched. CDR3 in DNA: TGTGCCAGCAGCGGGACTAGCGGGGGCTACGAGCAGTACTTC. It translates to CASSGTSGGYEQYF.

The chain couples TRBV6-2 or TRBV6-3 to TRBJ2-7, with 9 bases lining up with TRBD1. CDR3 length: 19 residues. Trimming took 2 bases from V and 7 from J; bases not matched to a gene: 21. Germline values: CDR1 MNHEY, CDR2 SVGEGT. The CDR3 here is CASSYHRDRVYRTPGEQYV. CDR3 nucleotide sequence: TGTGCCAGCAGTTACCACCGGGACAGGGTTTATAGGACCCCAGGGGAGCAGTACGTC.

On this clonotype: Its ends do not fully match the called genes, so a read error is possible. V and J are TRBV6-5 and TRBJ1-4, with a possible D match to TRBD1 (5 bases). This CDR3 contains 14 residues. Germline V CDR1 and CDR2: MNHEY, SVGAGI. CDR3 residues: CASSYGGPNEELFF. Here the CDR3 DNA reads TGTGCCAGCAGTTACGGGGGACCTAATGAAGAACTGTTTTTT.

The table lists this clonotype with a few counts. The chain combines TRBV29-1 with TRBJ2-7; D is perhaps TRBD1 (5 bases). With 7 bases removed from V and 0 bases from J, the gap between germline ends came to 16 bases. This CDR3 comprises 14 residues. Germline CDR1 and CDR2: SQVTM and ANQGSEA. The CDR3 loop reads CSAIKKDSSYEQYF. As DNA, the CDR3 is TGCAGCGCGATCAAGAAAGACAGCTCCTACGAGCAGTACTTC.

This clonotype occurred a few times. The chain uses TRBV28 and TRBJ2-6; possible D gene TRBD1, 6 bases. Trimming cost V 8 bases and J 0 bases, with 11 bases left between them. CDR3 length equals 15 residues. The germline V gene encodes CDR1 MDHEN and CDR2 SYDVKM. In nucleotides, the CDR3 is TGTGCCAGCCAACAGGGTAGCTCTGGGGCCAACGTCCTGACTTTC. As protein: CASQQGSSGANVLTF.

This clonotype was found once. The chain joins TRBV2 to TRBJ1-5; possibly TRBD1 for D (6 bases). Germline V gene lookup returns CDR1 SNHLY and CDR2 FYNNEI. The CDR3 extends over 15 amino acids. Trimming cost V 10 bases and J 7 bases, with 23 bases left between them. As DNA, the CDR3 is TGTGCCACACGTCGGGGGGGCGCAGAGGGACAGCCCCAGCATTTT. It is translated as CATRRGGAEGQPQHF.